This T cell receptor (beta chain) was recovered during a study of cytomegalovirus exposure and HLA in healthy donors. Study-level findings and limits: After further analysis at a later stage, roughly 15,000 TCR beta sequences were associated with HLA alleles at 0.05 false discovery rate.

The PCR made use of 60 Vbeta and 13 Jbeta primers. The table came from immunoSEQ multiplex PCR; TCRdb's copy has only in-frame clones and leaves some out. This table has 150,000 or so clones, about 74% appearing once. This CDR3 is 14 amino acids long. Trimming stripped 1 base from V and 2 bases from J, with 7 bases between. CDR1 and CDR2 from the germline V gene are SGHRS and YFSETQ. As concerns this clone: Its antigen is still unknown.

This chain connects TRBV5-1 to TRBJ1-3; D might be TRBD1 (5 bases). Material: PBMCs. This TCR came from a man aged 35 to 55 in good health and CMV-seropositive. For the CDR3, the DNA is TGCGCCAGCAGCTTGACGGGGGCTGGAAACACCATATATTTT. This sequence encodes CASSLTGAGNTIYF.